The following is a T cell receptor beta chain sequence with its context. Antigen unknown. This entry comes from a study of cytomegalovirus exposure and HLA in healthy donors. The protocol was immunoSEQ multiplex PCR, while the TCRdb copy is restricted to in-frame clones and leaves out a portion. The profile shows under 50,000 clones, approximately 94% of them singletons. Notes on the study in general: A few CMV-associated chains proved CMV antigen-specific in vitro.

V lost 3 bases, J lost 2 bases, and 11 bases lay in between. Germline lookup yields CDR1 LNHDA and CDR2 SQIVND (reference sequence). The CDR3 consists of 14 residues. J is TRBJ2-7 and V is TRBV19; D is perhaps TRBD2 (6 bases). Sequenced: PBMCs. The clonotype originates from a woman between 18 and 29 years old in good health and CMV-seronegative. CDR3 bases: TGTGCCAGTAGTATCCACGGGGGAACCTACGAGCAGTACTTC. The encoded protein is CASSIHGGTYEQYF.